The present T cell receptor (beta chain) was sequenced within a study of response to subunit inactivated influenza vaccine. Trimming removed 3 bases from V and 6 bases from J, with 14 bases in between. From germline, CDR1 is SGHRS and CDR2 YFSETQ. CDR3 length: 14 amino acids. Findings of the study overall: That few new T cells are recruited by each seasonal influenza vaccination was the authors' suggestion.

On this clonotype: The antigen is unknown.

Each CDR3 protein gets one entry after TCRdb re-called the RT-PCR reads with MiXCR. The sample has 550,000 to 650,000 distinct CDR3 sequences, roughly 12% seen once; the top ten hold 9.5% to 13%. The chain uses TRBV5-1 and TRBJ2-3, with D tentatively TRBD1 or TRBD2 (5 bases each). The receptor comes from a man over 45 who received an inactivated influenza vaccine. Specimen: PBMCs from blood, collected on the day of vaccination. CDR3 protein: CASSSLTEGDTQYF. CDR3 bases: TGCGCCAGCAGCTCGCTAACCGAGGGGGATACGCAGTATTTT.